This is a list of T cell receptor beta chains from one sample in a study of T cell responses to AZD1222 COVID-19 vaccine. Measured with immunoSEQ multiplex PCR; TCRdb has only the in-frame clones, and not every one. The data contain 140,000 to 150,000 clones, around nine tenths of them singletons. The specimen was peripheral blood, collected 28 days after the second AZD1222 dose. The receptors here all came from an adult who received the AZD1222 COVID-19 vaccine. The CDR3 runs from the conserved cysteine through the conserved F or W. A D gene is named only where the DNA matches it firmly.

cdr3_aa: CASSPRGYEQYF
cdr3_nt: TGTGCCAGCAGCCCCCGGGGTTACGAGCAGTACTTC
v_call: TRBV13
j_call: TRBJ2-7
d_call: NA

cdr3_aa: CASSPGQGLAKNIQYF
cdr3_nt: TGTGCCAGCAGCCCTGGACAGGGACTAGCCAAAAACATTCAGTACTTC
v_call: TRBV7-3
j_call: TRBJ2-4
d_call: TRBD1

cdr3_aa: CATSTGTGNTEAFF
cdr3_nt: TGTGCCACCTCGACCGGGACAGGGAACACTGAAGCTTTCTTT
v_call: TRBV6-5
j_call: TRBJ1-1
d_call: TRBD1

cdr3_aa: CASSLAGGGHYEQYF
cdr3_nt: TGTGCCAGCAGCTTGGCGGGTGGGGGCCACTACGAGCAGTACTTC
v_call: TRBV13
j_call: TRBJ2-7
d_call: NA

cdr3_aa: CASSPPTGWNTEAFF
cdr3_nt: TGTGCCAGTAGTCCTCCGACAGGTTGGAACACTGAAGCTTTCTTT
v_call: TRBV19
j_call: TRBJ1-1
d_call: NA

cdr3_aa: CASSGQGMNTEAFF
cdr3_nt: TGTGCCAGCAGCGGACAGGGGATGAACACTGAAGCTTTCTTT
v_call: TRBV9
j_call: TRBJ1-1
d_call: TRBD1

cdr3_aa: CASSPGLAGGISYEQYF
cdr3_nt: TGTGCCAGCAGTCCCGGACTAGCGGGGGGGATCTCCTACGAGCAGTACTTC
v_call: TRBV27
j_call: TRBJ2-7
d_call: TRBD2

cdr3_aa: CASSGTTYNEQFF
cdr3_nt: TGTGCCAGCAGTGGGACTACCTACAATGAGCAGTTCTTC
v_call: TRBV12-3/TRBV12-4
j_call: TRBJ2-1
d_call: TRBD2

cdr3_aa: CASSPGTANYGYTF
cdr3_nt: TGTGCCAGCTCACCCGGGACAGCGAACTATGGCTACACCTTC
v_call: TRBV18
j_call: TRBJ1-2
d_call: TRBD1

cdr3_aa: CASRQTLNSNQPQHF
cdr3_nt: TGTGCCAGCAGACAGACGTTGAATAGCAATCAGCCCCAGCATTTT
v_call: TRBV6-5
j_call: TRBJ1-5
d_call: NA

cdr3_aa: CASNRDTSGNEQFF
cdr3_nt: TGTGCCAGCAACCGAGATACTAGCGGCAATGAGCAGTTCTTC
v_call: TRBV21-1
j_call: TRBJ2-1
d_call: NA

cdr3_aa: CASGGHRWPQHF
cdr3_nt: TGTGCCAGCGGGGGGCATCGTTGGCCCCAGCATTTT
v_call: TRBV12-3/TRBV12-4
j_call: TRBJ1-5
d_call: NA

cdr3_aa: CASSIPRGGLEDEETQYF
cdr3_nt: TGTGCCAGTAGTATTCCCCGGGGCGGACTAGAAGATGAGGAGACCCAGTACTTC
v_call: TRBV19
j_call: TRBJ2-5
d_call: TRBD2